This T cell receptor beta chain was identified during a study of blood T cell repertoires in COVID-19. Study-wide context: Nucleic acid was either cDNA or gDNA, and it came from T cells, B-cell-depleted T cells, or PBMCs.

The CDR3 length is 14 residues. Trimming cost V 0 bases and J 0 bases, with 5 bases left between them. Looked up from germline, CDR1 is SGHDN and CDR2 is FVKESK. Everyone who took part was 18 to 89 years old, and they came from roughly 25 US areas. Self-reported history from a screening survey and questionnaire set each donor's cohort. Recovered Cohort 3 donors showed two negative PCRs, clearance, or symptom resolution. TCRdb's table, derived via immunoSEQ multiplex PCR, lists solely in-frame clones and lacks some. The sample holds about 310,000 clones; approximately 86% are singletons and the top ten take about 8.9%.

The chain carries TRBV14 and TRBJ2-5; D not resolved. The material sequenced was PBMCs or T cells enriched from blood (not recorded which). This TCR derives from a woman between 18 and 29 years old who had recovered from COVID-19. CDR3 residues: CASSQETYQETQYF. The DNA for the CDR3 is TGTGCCAGCAGCCAAGAGACATACCAAGAGACCCAGTACTTC.